This T cell receptor beta chain was sequenced in a study of cytomegalovirus exposure and HLA in healthy donors. The study ran its PCR with 60 Vbeta and 13 Jbeta primers. Method: immunoSEQ multiplex PCR; TCRdb's copy keeps in-frame clones and lacks some. Here the sample spans 140,000 to 150,000 clones, approximately 78% being singletons. This clone was found a few times. What it binds is not known. Trimming at V came to 8 bases and at J to 7 bases, leaving 13 bases not matched to a gene. Germline CDR1 is SGHRS and CDR2 is YFSETQ. The CDR3 covers 14 residues. Study conclusions and caveats: Most observed TCR sequences were rare, whereas some public TCRs were detected in many donors.

Sequencing was carried out using PBMCs. This receptor was taken from a woman aged 18-29 years in good health and CMV-seropositive. V is TRBV5-1 and J is TRBJ2-7; 9 nucleotides line up with TRBD1. The CDR3 here is CASAQGADLGEQYF. CDR3 DNA: TGCGCCAGTGCACAGGGGGCGGACCTTGGGGAGCAGTACTTC.